The clone carrying this T cell receptor (beta chain) has just a few counts. The sample is drawn from a study of control samples from healthy donors and cancer patients. Using immunoSEQ multiplex PCR, the repertoire was profiled, and TCRdb retains in-frame clones only, with some absent. Of around 140,000 clones listed, roughly 90% are singletons. This TCR was recovered from a man aged 40-49 years in good health. Sequencing was carried out using blood.

The CDR3 sequence: CASSPRLGQGADGYTF. The CDR3 nucleotides read TGTGCCAGCAGCCCGCGACTCGGACAGGGGGCGGATGGCTACACCTTC. This chain uses TRBV11-2 with TRBJ1-2, with 11 bases aligning to TRBD1. The CDR3 sequence is 16 residues long. J gave up 6 bases and V 5 bases, and 11 bases lay outside the gene matches. In germline, CDR1 is SGHAT, CDR2 FQNNGV.